This T cell receptor (beta chain) was identified in a study of blood T cell repertoires in COVID-19. The sample holds a few counts of this clone. Produced via immunoSEQ multiplex PCR; TCRdb's table is partial and in-frame only. The sample includes around 180,000 clones, around 80% seen only once; the top ten take about an eighth. Recruitment covered about 26 US areas and drew participants whose ages spanned roughly 18 to 90 years. V shed 5 bases, J shed 2 bases, and the junction held 0 bases outside the gene matches. Germline CDR1 GTSNPN, CDR2 SVGIG (reference sequence). The CDR3 length is 12 residues.

This rearrangement joins TRBV30 to TRBJ1-5, with 7 bases matching TRBD1. The sequenced material came from PBMCs or T cells enriched from blood (not recorded which). The TCR was taken from a man aged 45-65 years who had recovered from COVID-19. CDR3 in DNA: TGTGCCTGGGACAGGGGCAATCAGCCCCAGCATTTT. Translated: CAWDRGNQPQHF.